These T cell receptor beta chains were read from a single sample in a study of OX40 agonist ivuxolimab in advanced cancers. The table came from immunoSEQ multiplex PCR; TCRdb's copy has only in-frame clones and leaves some out. The data show 65,000 to 75,000 clones, about 90% seen once. The source material was CD4+ or CD8+ T cells sorted from blood, sampled in a trial of the OX40 agonist ivuxolimab. The origin of the receptors is an adult with an advanced solid tumor such as melanoma, head and neck, liver or kidney cancer. Both conserved end residues are trimmed from each CDR3.

TRBV2,TRBJ1-1,ASTEDNTEAF
TRBV7-2,TRBJ2-1,ASSLVVAGGHNEQF
TRBV5-1,TRBJ1-4,ASSLFYGTDEKLF
TRBV4-1,TRBJ2-5,ASSQDGQGQETQY
TRBV4-3,TRBJ1-4,ASSQVGQKLF
TRBV28,TRBJ2-5,ASSYGLAGGETQY
TRBV7-2,TRBJ1-3,ASSIRTGPGNTIY
TRBV28,TRBJ2-4,ASSLGGVGKNIQY
TRBV28,TRBJ1-1,ASVTGGGGFEAF
TRBV28,TRBJ1-1,ASSFYRGLMNTEAF
TRBV11-2,TRBJ2-1,ASSLIGPPEYNEQF
TRBV6-5,TRBJ1-2,ASSYIRTGGGYGYT
TRBV28,TRBJ1-2,ASRPTVSRGYT
TRBV7-2,TRBJ2-2,ASSIQNTGELF
TRBV7-2,TRBJ2-3,ASSRDRGTATQY
TRBV19,TRBJ2-4,ASSRQGRNIQY
TRBV28,TRBJ2-1,ASSLLAGGHNEQF
TRBV2,TRBJ1-2,ASSGTEVSGYT
TRBV9,TRBJ2-1,ASSVMWDSYNEQF
TRBV6-4,TRBJ1-1,ASNHGLPYTEAF
TRBV5-1,TRBJ1-1,ASSWRDRGLGVNTEAF
TRBV2,TRBJ2-7,ASSQTGYEQY
TRBV4-3,TRBJ2-5,ASSQDRVQETQY
TRBV9,TRBJ1-2,ASSEQGAEYGYT
TRBV14,TRBJ2-7,ASSQEYYEQY
TRBV7-2,TRBJ1-5,ASSLATGGSGQPQH
TRBV7-9,TRBJ1-1,ASSQRGGLNTEAF
TRBV5-4,TRBJ2-2,ASSPTELNTGELF
TRBV5-1,TRBJ2-5,ASSPGQGGQETQY
TRBV5-1,TRBJ1-5,ASSLVSGPNQPQH
TRBV28,TRBJ2-7,ASSVDSYEQY
TRBV7-6,TRBJ2-3,ASSAHQANTDTQY
TRBV7-2,TRBJ2-1,ASSLGPTYNEQF
TRBV14,TRBJ2-6,ASSQLSGANVLT
TRBV7-9,TRBJ1-2,ASRGPRGYT
TRBV7-9,TRBJ1-1,ASSFGGLTNTEAF
TRBV5-4,TRBJ2-1,ASSLDQSYNEQF
TRBV18,TRBJ1-4,ASSERGATNEKLF
TRBV28,TRBJ2-1,ASKNEQF
TRBV6-1,TRBJ2-7,ASRTGLAGTYEQY
TRBV4-3,TRBJ1-4,ASSQEDLGRPDEKLF
TRBV6-6,TRBJ1-2,AAAGTGNGYT